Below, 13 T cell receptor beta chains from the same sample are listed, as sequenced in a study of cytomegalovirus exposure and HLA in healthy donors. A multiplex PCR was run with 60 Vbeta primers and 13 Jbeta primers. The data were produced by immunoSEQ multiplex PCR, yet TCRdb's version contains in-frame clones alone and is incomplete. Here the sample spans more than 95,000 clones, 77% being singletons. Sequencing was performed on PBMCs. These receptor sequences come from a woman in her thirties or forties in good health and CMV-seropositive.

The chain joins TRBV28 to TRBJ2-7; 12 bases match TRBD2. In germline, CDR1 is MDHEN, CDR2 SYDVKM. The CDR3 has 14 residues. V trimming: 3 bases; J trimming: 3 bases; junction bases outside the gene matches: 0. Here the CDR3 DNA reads TGTGCCAGCAGTTTGACTAGCGGGAGCTACGAGCAGTACTTC. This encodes CASSLTSGSYEQYF.

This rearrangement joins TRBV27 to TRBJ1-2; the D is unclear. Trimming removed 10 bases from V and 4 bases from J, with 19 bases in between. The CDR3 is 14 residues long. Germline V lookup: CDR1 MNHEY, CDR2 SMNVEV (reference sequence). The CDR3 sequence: CATAAHAGGYGYTF. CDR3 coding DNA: TGTGCCACCGCGGCCCACGCGGGAGGCTATGGCTACACCTTC.

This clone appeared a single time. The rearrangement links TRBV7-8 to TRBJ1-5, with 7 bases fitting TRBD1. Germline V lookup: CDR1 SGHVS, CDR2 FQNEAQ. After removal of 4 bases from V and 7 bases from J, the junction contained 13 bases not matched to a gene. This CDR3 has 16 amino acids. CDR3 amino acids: CASSSWDSVRSQPQHF. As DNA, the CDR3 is TGTGCCAGCAGCTCCTGGGACAGCGTCCGCTCCCAGCCCCAGCATTTT.

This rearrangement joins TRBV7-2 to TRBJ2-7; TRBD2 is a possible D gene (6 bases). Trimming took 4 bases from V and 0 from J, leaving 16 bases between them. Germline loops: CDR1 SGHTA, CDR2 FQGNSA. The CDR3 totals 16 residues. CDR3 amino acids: CASSSGLYSGSYEQYF. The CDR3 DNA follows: TGTGCCAGCAGCTCGGGACTGTATTCTGGCTCCTACGAGCAGTACTTC.

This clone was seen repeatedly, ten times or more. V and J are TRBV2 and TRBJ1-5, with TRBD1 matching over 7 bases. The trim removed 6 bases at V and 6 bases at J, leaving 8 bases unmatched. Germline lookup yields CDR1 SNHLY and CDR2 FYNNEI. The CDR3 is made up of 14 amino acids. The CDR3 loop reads CASSLGGQFQPQHF. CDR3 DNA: TGTGCCAGCAGCCTGGGGGGACAGTTTCAGCCCCAGCATTTT. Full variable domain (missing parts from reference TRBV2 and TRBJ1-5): EPEVTQTPSHQVTQMGQEVILRCVPISNHLYFYWYRQILGQKVEFLVSFYNNEISEKSEIFDDQFSVERPDGSNFTLKIRSTKLEDSAMYFCASSLGGQFQPQHFGDGTRLSIL.

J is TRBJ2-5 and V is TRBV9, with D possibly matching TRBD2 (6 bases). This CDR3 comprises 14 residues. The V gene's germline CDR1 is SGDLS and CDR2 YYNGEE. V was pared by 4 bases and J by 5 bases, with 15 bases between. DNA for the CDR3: TGTGCCAGCAGCCTCGTTGGGGCGGGGGAGACCCAGTACTTC. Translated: CASSLVGAGETQYF.

CDR3: CASSSGPPGGYNEQFF. DNA of the CDR3: TGTGCCAGCAGCTCGGGACCCCCCGGGGGTTACAATGAGCAGTTCTTC. The rearrangement joins TRBV5-4 to TRBJ2-1; D perhaps matches TRBD2 (6 bases). Germline values: CDR1 SGHNT, CDR2 YYREEE (reference sequence). This CDR3 contains 16 residues. V dropped 3 bases and J dropped 4 bases, with 17 bases sitting between them.

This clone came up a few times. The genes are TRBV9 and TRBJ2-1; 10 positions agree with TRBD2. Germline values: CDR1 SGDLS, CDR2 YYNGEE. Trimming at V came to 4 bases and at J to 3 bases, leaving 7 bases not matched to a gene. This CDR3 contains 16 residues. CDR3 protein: CASSPNPSGSYNEQFF. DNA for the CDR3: TGTGCCAGCAGCCCAAACCCTAGCGGGAGCTACAATGAGCAGTTCTTC.

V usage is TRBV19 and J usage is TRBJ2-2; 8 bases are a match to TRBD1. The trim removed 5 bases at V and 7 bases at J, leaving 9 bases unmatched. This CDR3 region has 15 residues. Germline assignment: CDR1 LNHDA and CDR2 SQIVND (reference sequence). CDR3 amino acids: CASSPDRAGGGELFF. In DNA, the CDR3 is TGTGCCAGTAGTCCGGACAGGGCGGGTGGCGGGGAGCTGTTTTTT.

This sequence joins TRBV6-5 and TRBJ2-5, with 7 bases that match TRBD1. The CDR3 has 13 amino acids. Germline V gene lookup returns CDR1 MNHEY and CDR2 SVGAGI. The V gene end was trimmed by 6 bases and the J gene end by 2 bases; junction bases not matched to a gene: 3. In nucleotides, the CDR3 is TGTGCCAGCAGACCACAGGGGCAAGAGACCCAGTACTTC. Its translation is CASRPQGQETQYF.

The CDR3: CATQPGQGLNQPQHF. CDR3 coding DNA: TGTGCCACCCAACCGGGACAGGGGTTGAATCAGCCCCAGCATTTT. The chain has TRBV28 and TRBJ1-5; 10 nucleotides match TRBD1. Germline V gene lookup returns CDR1 MDHEN and CDR2 SYDVKM. The junction had 10 bases not matched to a gene; V was cut back by 10 bases and J by 4 bases. The CDR3 length is 15 residues. The variable domain in full, completed from reference TRBV28 and TRBJ1-5, reads DVKVTQSSRYLVKRTGEKVFLECVQDMDHENMFWYRQDPGLGLRLIYFSYDVKMKEKGDIPEGYSVSREKKERFSLILESASTNQTSMYLCATQPGQGLNQPQHFGDGTRLSIL.

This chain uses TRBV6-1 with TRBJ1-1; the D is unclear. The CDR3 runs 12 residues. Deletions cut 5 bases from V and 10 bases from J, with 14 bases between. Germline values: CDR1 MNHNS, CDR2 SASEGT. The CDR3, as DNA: TGTGCCAGCAGTCCAAAGACTGCGCGAGCTTTCTTT. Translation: CASSPKTARAFF.

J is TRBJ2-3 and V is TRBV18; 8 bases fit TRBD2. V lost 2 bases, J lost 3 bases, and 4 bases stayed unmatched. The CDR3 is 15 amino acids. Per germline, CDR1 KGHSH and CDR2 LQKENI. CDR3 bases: TGTGCCAGCTCACCAGTCAGCGGGAGAACAGATACGCAGTATTTT. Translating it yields CASSPVSGRTDTQYF.